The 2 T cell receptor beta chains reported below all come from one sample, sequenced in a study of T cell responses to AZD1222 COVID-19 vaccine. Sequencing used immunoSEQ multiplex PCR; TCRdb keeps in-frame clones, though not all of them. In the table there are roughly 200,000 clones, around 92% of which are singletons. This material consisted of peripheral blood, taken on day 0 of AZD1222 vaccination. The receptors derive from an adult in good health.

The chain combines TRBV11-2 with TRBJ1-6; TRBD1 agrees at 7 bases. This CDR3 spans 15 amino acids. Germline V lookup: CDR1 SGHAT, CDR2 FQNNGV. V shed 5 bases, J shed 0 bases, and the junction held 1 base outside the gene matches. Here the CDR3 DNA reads TGTGCCAGCAGCCCAGGGGGCTCCTATAATTCACCCCTCCACTTT. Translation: CASSPGGSYNSPLHF.

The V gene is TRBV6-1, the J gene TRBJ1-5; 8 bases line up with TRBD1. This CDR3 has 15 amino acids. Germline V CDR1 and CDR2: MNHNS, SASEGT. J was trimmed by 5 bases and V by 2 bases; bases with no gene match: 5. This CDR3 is CASSESDRGHQPQHF. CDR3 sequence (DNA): TGTGCCAGCAGTGAAAGTGACAGGGGACATCAGCCCCAGCATTTT.